Listed here are 23 T cell receptor beta chains from one sample, sequenced in a study of cytomegalovirus exposure and HLA in healthy donors. The PCR was carried out with 60 Vbeta primers and 13 Jbeta primers. The table came from immunoSEQ multiplex PCR; TCRdb's copy has only in-frame clones and leaves some out. The sample has about 160,000 clones, about three quarters seen once. The material sequenced was PBMCs. These receptors all come from a woman in her thirties or forties in good health and CMV-seropositive.

This clone was recorded only once. The chain employs TRBV5-1 and TRBJ1-2; D not certain. There are 14 residues in the CDR3. The germline CDR1 and CDR2 sequences are SGHRS and YFSETQ. The V and J ends lost 6 bases and 0 bases respectively, with 12 bases between them. The CDR3 coding sequence is TGCGCCAGCACCCCCGGGAACTCTAACTATGGCTACACCTTC. Encoded protein: CASTPGNSNYGYTF.

V usage is TRBV11-2 and J usage is TRBJ2-7; 8 nucleotides line up with TRBD1. V lost 5 bases, J lost 5 bases, and 8 bases stayed unmatched. The CDR3 has 14 amino acids. Germline loops: CDR1 SGHAT, CDR2 FQNNGV. CDR3 DNA: TGTGCCAGCAGCCCCACCGTCAGGGGGCACGAGCAGTACTTC. Translation gives CASSPTVRGHEQYF. Together with reference TRBV11-2 and TRBJ2-7, the CDR3 gives the full variable domain: EAGVAQSPRYKIIEKRQSVAFWCNPISGHATLYWYQQILGQGPKLLIQFQNNGVVDDSQLPKDRFSAERLKGVDSTLKIQPAKLEDSAVYLCASSPTVRGHEQYFGPGTRLTVT.

V usage is TRBV11-3 and J usage is TRBJ2-7; tentatively, D is TRBD1 (6 bases). Germline V CDR1 and CDR2: SGHNT, YENEEA. Between the trimmed V and J ends, which lost 8 bases and 3 bases, there was a span of 14 bases. CDR3 length equals 13 residues. CDR3 amino acids: CASSAGEGYEQYF. The CDR3 DNA follows: TGTGCCAGCTCGGCAGGGGAAGGCTACGAGCAGTACTTC.

The J gene is TRBJ1-1, the V gene TRBV6-1; 8 positions agree with TRBD1. The germline V gene has CDR1 MNHNS and CDR2 SASEGT. J gave up 2 bases and V 6 bases, and 5 bases lay outside the gene matches. The CDR3 spans 14 residues. The CDR3 nucleotides read TGTGCCAGCAGAGGACAGGGTGGAAACACTGAAGCTTTCTTT. Amino acid sequence: CASRGQGGNTEAFF.

A single count supports this clone. The chain employs TRBV7-3 and TRBJ2-5, with TRBD2 matching over 8 bases. CDR1 and CDR2 from the germline V gene are SGHTA and FQGTGA. The CDR3 extends over 15 amino acids. V shed 5 bases and J 3 bases; nucleotides not matched to a gene: 8. The CDR3 DNA reads as TGTGCCAGCAGCGCACAGGGACTAGAGGAAGAGACCCAGTACTTC. It is translated as CASSAQGLEEETQYF.

This chain joins TRBV5-4 and TRBJ2-3; 9 bases align to TRBD2. Trimming took 4 bases from V and 3 from J; bases not matched to a gene: 9. Germline V gene data show CDR1 as SGHNT and CDR2 as YYREEE (reference sequence). This CDR3 region has 16 residues. Here the CDR3 DNA reads TGTGCCAGCAGCCCGGTTTCGACTAGCGGTACAGATACGCAGTATTTT. Translated: CASSPVSTSGTDTQYF. The full variable domain, rest sourced from reference TRBV5-4 and TRBJ2-3, is ETGVTQSPTHLIKTRGQQVTLRCSSQSGHNTVSWYQQALGQGPQFIFQYYREEENGRGNFPPRFSGLQFPNYSSELNVNALELDDSALYLCASSPVSTSGTDTQYFGPGTRLTVL.

The chain links TRBV7-2 to TRBJ1-2, with D unclear. CDR1 and CDR2 (germline): SGHTA, FQGNSA. CDR3 length: 13 amino acids. Between the trimmed V and J ends, which lost 4 bases and 8 bases, there was a span of 14 bases. CDR3 in amino acids: CASSSYRGEGYTF. In nucleotides, the CDR3 is TGTGCCAGCAGCTCGTACCGCGGAGAAGGCTACACCTTC.

V gene TRBV29-1 combines with J gene TRBJ2-1; a weak D match, TRBD2 (6 bases). The CDR3 has 16 residues. The germline V gene has CDR1 SQVTM and CDR2 ANQGSEA. The V end lost 6 bases, the J end lost 4 bases, and 22 bases lay between the germline ends. The CDR3 DNA reads as TGCAGCGTCCCTCAAATCGGAGGGGACGGGTACAATGAGCAGTTCTTC. It yields the protein CSVPQIGGDGYNEQFF.

This clone was detected once. This chain connects TRBV5-1 to TRBJ2-3; TRBD1 aligns across 9 bases. The length of the CDR3 is 15 residues. V was clipped by 3 bases and J by 4 bases; unmatched bases: 6. The germline V gene has CDR1 SGHRS and CDR2 YFSETQ. The CDR3 spells CASSSRDRESDTQYF. CDR3 nucleotides: TGCGCCAGCAGCTCGCGGGACAGGGAATCAGATACGCAGTATTTT. The full variable domain, with the rest looked up from reference TRBV5-1 and TRBJ2-3, is KAGVTQTPRYLIKTRGQQVTLSCSPISGHRSVSWYQQTPGQGLQFLFEYFSETQRNKGNFPGRFSGRQFSNSRSEMNVSTLELGDSALYLCASSSRDRESDTQYFGPGTRLTVL.

In this sample, this clone turned up once. J is TRBJ1-5 and V is TRBV19; 8 bases line up with TRBD1. Trimming at V came to 5 bases and at J to 1 base, leaving 7 bases not matched to a gene. The CDR3 has 16 residues. CDR1 is LNHDA, CDR2 SQIVND, per germline (reference sequence). The CDR3 loop is CASSPRQGISNQPQHF. CDR3 DNA sequence: TGTGCCAGTAGTCCCCGACAGGGGATAAGCAATCAGCCCCAGCATTTT.

The J gene is TRBJ1-5, the V gene TRBV19; D remains ambiguous. CDR1 and CDR2 (germline): LNHDA, SQIVND (reference sequence). There are 15 residues in the CDR3. Trimming removed 3 bases from V and 2 bases from J, with 11 bases in between. DNA of the CDR3: TGTGCCAGTAGTATTGGCGGCGACCGCAATCAGCCCCAGCATTTT. Amino acids: CASSIGGDRNQPQHF.

The chain carries TRBV28 and TRBJ1-2, with D maybe TRBD1 (5 bases). CDR3 size: 13 residues. Trimming stripped 6 bases from V and 4 bases from J, with 12 bases between. The germline V gene has CDR1 MDHEN and CDR2 SYDVKM. CDR3 residues: CASRADRLYGYTF. The CDR3 bases are TGTGCCAGCAGGGCCGACAGACTCTATGGCTACACCTTC.

There are a few counts of this clone. V gene TRBV11-2 combines with J gene TRBJ2-2; D ambiguous. The CDR3 runs to 15 residues. Germline loops: CDR1 SGHAT, CDR2 FQNNGV. The V gene lost 2 bases and the J gene lost 1 base, with 8 bases spanning the gap. CDR3 region: CASSLQQRNTGELFF. For the CDR3, the DNA is TGTGCCAGCAGCTTACAACAGAGGAACACCGGGGAGCTGTTTTTT.

The CDR3 region is CASSRDISSTDTQYF. Written as DNA, the CDR3 is TGTGCCAGCTCACGGGACATCTCTAGCACAGATACGCAGTATTTT. The V and J genes are TRBV18 and TRBJ2-3, with a possible D match to TRBD1 (6 bases). Germline values: CDR1 KGHSH, CDR2 LQKENI. The CDR3 sequence is 15 residues long. Trimming stripped 4 bases from V and 0 bases from J, with 11 bases between. Full variable domain (remainder filled in from reference TRBV18 and TRBJ2-3): NAGVMQNPRHLVRRRGQEARLRCSPMKGHSHVYWYRQLPEEGLKFMVYLQKENIIDESGMPKERFSAEFPKEGPSILRIQQVVRGDSAAYFCASSRDISSTDTQYFGPGTRLTVL.

The chain is built from TRBV9 and TRBJ2-2; 7 bases match TRBD2. This CDR3 contains 15 residues. With V trimmed by 0 bases and J by 5 bases, 4 bases remained unmatched. Germline values: CDR1 SGDLS, CDR2 YYNGEE. CDR3 in DNA: TGTGCCAGCAGCGTAGGCGGGGGACCGACCGGGGAGCTGTTTTTT. Its translation is CASSVGGGPTGELFF.

Only a few counts were recorded for this clone. The chain couples TRBV30 to TRBJ2-4; TRBD2 aligns across 10 bases. The CDR3 sequence is 15 residues long. CDR1 is GTSNPN, CDR2 SVGIG, per germline (reference sequence). V shed 2 bases, J shed 6 bases, and the junction held 7 bases outside the gene matches. This chain's CDR3 is CAWSTGIAGGNIQYF. In DNA form, the CDR3 reads TGTGCCTGGAGTACGGGAATAGCGGGGGGAAACATTCAGTACTTC.

The genes are TRBV10-1 and TRBJ1-6; D remains unclear. CDR3 length equals 17 residues. Germline V lookup: CDR1 WNHNN, CDR2 SYGVQD (reference sequence). V was clipped by 8 bases and J by 0 bases, with 17 bases between them. This chain's CDR3 is CASLCSAEHSYNSPLHF. The CDR3 region has the DNA TGCGCCAGCCTTTGTAGCGCAGAGCACTCCTATAATTCACCCCTCCACTTT.

This sequence joins TRBV27 and TRBJ1-2; D gene ambiguous. Between the trimmed V and J ends, which lost 7 bases and 4 bases, there was a span of 19 bases. CDR1 and CDR2 from the germline V gene are MNHEY and SMNVEV (reference sequence). This CDR3 has 15 amino acids. CDR3 sequence (DNA): TGTGCCAGCACCCCCTCGAGGGCCTCGTTCTATGGCTACACCTTC. The encoded protein is CASTPSRASFYGYTF.

This chain uses TRBV9 with TRBJ1-6; D may be TRBD1 (6 bases). Trimming pared 3 bases from V and 7 bases from J, leaving 14 bases between. The CDR3 spans 15 residues. The germline CDR1 and CDR2 sequences are SGDLS and YYNGEE. CDR3 in DNA: TGTGCCAGCAGCGAGACTACAGGGTCCAATTCACCCCTCCACTTT. Its protein is CASSETTGSNSPLHF.

The chain joins TRBV28 to TRBJ1-6, with 8 bases fitting TRBD1. The length of the CDR3 is 14 residues. Germline V gene data show CDR1 as MDHEN and CDR2 as SYDVKM. The V and J ends lost 5 bases and 10 bases, in that order; junction bases with no gene match: 7. The CDR3 here is CASSTGQGRSPLHF. The CDR3 bases are TGTGCCAGCAGTACCGGACAGGGTAGGTCACCCCTCCACTTT.

J is TRBJ1-3 and V is TRBV7-9; D call uncertain. The CDR3 covers 16 residues. V was pared by 1 base and J by 1 base, with 11 bases between. Germline loops: CDR1 SEHNR, CDR2 FQNEAQ (reference sequence). The CDR3 protein is CASSLGVAPSGNTIYF. The CDR3 nucleotides read TGTGCCAGCAGCTTAGGAGTAGCCCCATCTGGAAACACCATATATTTT.

This clone was detected once. This chain uses TRBV7-8 with TRBJ2-7, with D possibly matching TRBD2 (6 bases). There are 16 residues in the CDR3. Per the germline V gene, CDR1 is SGHVS and CDR2 is FQNEAQ. Trimming took off 1 base at V and 9 bases at J, with 22 bases between the two ends. CDR3 residues: CASSLGSGTRQLGQYF. CDR3 bases: TGTGCCAGCAGCTTAGGCTCGGGGACTCGTCAATTGGGGCAGTACTTC.

The chain links TRBV5-1 to TRBJ2-5; TRBD1 might be the D (7 bases). Per germline, CDR1 SGHRS and CDR2 YFSETQ. V was pared by 3 bases and J by 5 bases, with 14 bases between. This CDR3 contains 14 residues. Written as DNA, the CDR3 is TGCGCCAGCAGCTCCAGGGGGGCGACGGAGACCCAGTACTTC. It translates to CASSSRGATETQYF.